The sequence of this TCR beta chain was determined in a study of cytomegalovirus exposure and HLA in healthy donors. The PCR used 60 Vbeta and 13 Jbeta primers. Clones were read by immunoSEQ multiplex PCR, and TCRdb kept only the in-frame ones, dropping some. The sample holds approximately 38,000 clones, about 66% seen once. The CDR3 sequence is 13 residues long. Trimming took 0 bases from V and 12 from J; bases not matched to a gene: 5. Germline lookup yields CDR1 LGHNA and CDR2 YNFKEQ. The chain joins TRBV4-2 to TRBJ2-7; TRBD1 matches at 10 bases. Sequencing was done on a sample of PBMCs. This TCR came from a man aged 50 to 59 in good health and CMV-seropositive. DNA for the CDR3: TGTGCCAGCAGCCAAGACCCCCGGGACAGGGGGTACTTC. Amino acid sequence: CASSQDPRDRGYF.